This TCR beta chain came from a study of HIV-infected patients and healthy controls (dated by TCRdb to the mid-2010s). For the wider study: CD4 counts rose modestly but significantly in most of the 16 patients after three months of therapy, yet stayed below normal ranges. No consistent shift in CD8 counts was seen during early therapy, whereas a slight rise was seen in the CD4:CD8 ratio. After a further year of therapy, viral load was undetectable in all patients, having already become undetectable in about 75% of the 16 patients by the second bleed. Overall T-cell lymphocytopenia was not observed in the patients, and no significant difference from controls was found in total CDR3 counts per chain. The study asked whether deep sequencing of the TCR repertoire from small blood samples of HIV patients could detect immune perturbation and reconstitution. General findings and caveats noted by the study authors: During therapy, a significant decrease in frequency was seen for HIV-associated CDR3s, whereas no significant change was found for CMV-associated CDR3s, although most of them became more frequent. Unequal numbers of distinct sequences between patients and controls complicated comparisons, and size-matching overweighted rare events from HIV-infected data. HIV-infected repertoires showed significantly elevated mean Gini indices relative to controls, which possibly reflects oligoclonality. Slight age and sex profile differences between the study cohorts did not explain the observed diversity differences. The use of whole blood limited sequencing depth and precluded separation of the dynamics of distinct T-cell subpopulations. Processing was restricted to sixteen HIV-infected individuals, which the authors judged to be a major constraint on the generalizability of the findings. Significantly different mean usage between HIV-infected patients and controls was observed for eight alpha and eight beta V genes. By Jaccard index and by the count of highly shared sequences, healthy controls shared more CDR3s between individuals than HIV+ patients did. MAIT cell alpha-chain CDR3s were found at high frequency in healthy controls but were severely depleted in HIV+ repertoires. The pairing of alpha and beta chains was not determined in the samples. In the study, no determination of donor HLA types was made. Compared with untreated HIV+ repertoires, healthy control repertoires had roughly threefold more distinct CDR3s and a higher Shannon diversity. In size-matched repertoire data, the apparent post-therapy recovery of the Gini index in HIV-infected patients was not replicated.

Reading from cysteine to phenylalanine, the CDR3 counts 13 amino acids. Just the 39-base CDR3 DNA is kept, in frame starting at base 1. Trimming costs V 0 bases and J 6 bases, and their ends lie 6 bases apart. CDR1 and CDR2, per the germline V gene (reference sequence), are LGHDT and YNNKEL. Whole blood was used without cell fractionation, so all unsorted peripheral T cells were reflected in the repertoire. For RNA extraction, 2.5 ml of peripheral blood was drawn into Tempus tubes. The first sixteen eligible patients were processed from the enrolled HIV-infected adults, who had not yet received antiretroviral therapy and were about to begin treatment. Enrollment excluded patients who had febrile or AIDS-related illness, tumors, hepatitis B or C coinfection, immunomodulatory therapy, recent vaccination or treatment interruptions. The TURBO-DNase kit was used to remove leftover genomic DNA, and GLOBINclear was used to deplete globin mRNA. Just before antiretroviral therapy was started, pretreatment blood was collected from HIV-infected patients.

SuperScript III was used to reverse transcribe 500 ng RNA with primers targeting the alpha and beta constant regions. Separate alpha and beta chain libraries were generated by chain-specific third strand synthesis with multiplexing indices. In the protocol, all rearrangements within a chain were amplified with a single primer pair so that primer bias was avoided, and molecular barcodes were added to each cDNA molecule. T4 RNA Ligase 1 joined purified cDNA to a 5' RACE adapter that carried a random hexamer and the SP2 sequencing primer site. The authors primed second strand synthesis from the SP2 site with Phusion polymerase and used slow temperature ramps to favor optimal annealing. The 12-nucleotide barcode on each molecule comprised two random hexamer sequences, both introduced before amplification and concatenated. A brief initial PCR introduced P5 and P7 adapter elements together with a second index, and a roughly 25-cycle amplification PCR using P5s and P7 primers was subsequently performed. In total the libraries went through roughly 27 PCR cycles, after which the libraries were quantified on a Qubit, sized on a Bioanalyzer, and diluted to roughly 4.2 nM. Normalized libraries were sequenced on an Illumina MiSeq with 2 x 250 paired-end kits. Reverse transcription reactions were cleaned up on MinElute columns and eluted into approximately 10 ul Tris-Cl. Adapter ligations were incubated for around 22 hours at 16 degrees C and subsequently purified with AMPure XP beads at a 1:1 ratio. Per the original workflow: Demultiplexed FASTQ files were processed with a modified Decombinator by which V, J, insert and barcode information was output. Any sequence that shared a barcode yet differed from the dominant sequence was discarded as an error, and the number of original cDNA molecules was estimated by counting barcodes clustered at Levenshtein distance 3. Downstream analyses used R packages ineq, vegan, igraph and RCytoscape, with IMGT nomenclature and CDR3 definitions. The authors computed V gene usage over distinct sequences and counted each TCR a single time to avoid skew from clonal expansion. Within a donor, similarity networks joined unique CDR3 amino acid sequences in every case where two of them were separated by a single Levenshtein edit. Published HIV-specific CDR3s (around 83 alpha, several hundred beta) and CMV-specific CDR3s (roughly 13 alpha, a few hundred beta) were assembled and queried against the repertoires. Random subsampling to size-matched repertoires demonstrated that the decreased diversity in patients did not result from their lower sequence numbers. TCRdb handled the public reads itself, with Q25 trimming in fastp and clone calling in MiXCR, and kept productive beta chains. Entries are consolidated by CDR3 protein sequence, retaining the most common genes and DNA. It is TCRdb's table, rather than the study itself, that gives the V and J calls and clone size. For this sample there are more than 4,500 distinct CDR3 sequences; more than 8.5% appear just once. The ten largest clones add up to 9.5% to 15% of the sample.

This clonotype is medium-sized (0.01 to 0.1%) in terms of sample share. Its antigen remains unidentified. Base qualities are not recorded, but no much larger clone differs from it by a single base. Sequencing used blood, obtained before antiretroviral therapy. The chain couples TRBV3-1 to TRBJ2-1, with the D gene uncertain. This receptor was obtained from an adult with HIV infection. Here the CDR3 is given as CASSQDRFNEQFF. The nucleotides read TGTGCCAGCAGCCAAGATCGTTTCAATGAGCAGTTCTTC.